This TCR beta chain was captured by sequencing in a study of control samples from healthy donors and cancer patients (TCRdb year 2020). The CDR3 sequence holds 14 residues, the cysteine and phenylalanine included. This entry keeps only the CDR3 DNA: 42 bases, framed from base 1. The trim is 7 bases for V and 1 base for J, with a gap of 12 bases between the germline ends. Sequences SGHRS (CDR1) and YFSETQ (CDR2) are obtained from the germline V gene. Preparation of the library involved the immunoSEQ multiplex PCR assay. This is the immuneACCESS table as TCRdb keeps it, with only in-frame sequences that have V and J called. A part of the clones is gone; compared with another copy, unresolved V genes explain less than half, and the rest is unexplained. This sample lists over 150,000 clones; nearly 90% were detected once. Together, the top ten hold 1.1% to 1.5% of the sample. Details on this clone: The antigen it recognizes is unknown. No base quality information exists; no much larger clone differs at one position.

What was sequenced was blood. The V gene is TRBV5-1 and the J gene is TRBJ2-1, with the D call tentatively TRBD1 or TRBD2, each fitting 5 bases. The sequence was collected from a woman between 50 and 59 years old in good health. Read as DNA, the sequence is TGCGCCAGCGCCTGGGGGATTTCCTACAATGAGCAGTTCTTC. It codes for CASAWGISYNEQFF.